This TCR beta chain was identified in a study of blood T cells in healthy people across ages. Findings and limits, study-wide: PBMC samples, being unsorted, prevented any conclusive comparison of naive and antigen-experienced cells.

The draw of peripheral blood yielded ten milliliters from each donor. On this clonotype: Its antigen is as yet unknown.

The use of a sample-barcoded 5' primer and a J-beta primer mix characterized a second PCR of roughly 6 to 12 cycles. From the 5' RACE reads, TCRdb called clonotypes with MiXCR, one entry per CDR3 protein. The sample gives about 720,000 distinct CDR3 sequences, more than 20% of which show up once; 3% to 4% is in the top ten. These same records also appear under a second study, on T cells of mothers and their children. That work contributes: Three healthy Caucasian mothers and their six children were the donors. Regardless of relatedness, pairs show thymic selection shaping TCR recombination output in a similar manner.

The sequencing sample was made of blood. This clonotype was sampled from a boy between 10 and 17 years old in good health.

CDR3 in DNA: TGTGCCAGCAGCGTGACTAGATTCGGCACAGATACGCAGTATTTT. Its translation is CASSVTRFGTDTQYF. The V gene is TRBV5-6, the J gene TRBJ2-3; D possibly corresponds to TRBD2 (6 bases). Germline CDR1 is SGHDT and CDR2 is YYEEEE. This CDR3 has 15 residues. V shed 4 bases and J shed 1 base, with 13 bases lying between them.